This TCR beta chain was sequenced during a study of beta chain features in type 1 diabetes. Study overall: Analysis included 95 million to 140 million sorted cells drawn from all samples.

The whole isolated RNA underwent reverse transcription, so sequencing captured expressed TCRB transcripts. Data came from immunoSEQ multiplex PCR; TCRdb stores just in-frame clones and leaves some out. Of 630,000 or so clones listed, over 13% are singletons. Overall study findings and caveats: PCR might show a preference for shorter templates, equally across patients and controls. TCRB CDR3s from Type 1 diabetes patients were moderately but significantly shorter in all four CD4+ subsets. In the patient group, naive, central memory and Treg TCRB repertoires seemed more alike than in the healthy donor group. In these data, an HLA type influence on TCRB rearrangement remained unresolved.

This clone has more than one count but fewer than ten. Its antigen is currently unknown. CDR1 and CDR2 (germline): SGHNT, YYREEE (reference sequence). CDR3 length: 14 residues. V was clipped by 0 bases and J by 7 bases, with 11 bases between them. This clonotype was obtained from a man between 18 and 35 years old with type 1 diabetes. The J gene is TRBJ1-5, the V gene TRBV5-4; weak D call: TRBD1 (6 bases). The source material was naive CD4+ T cells from blood. CDR3 sequence (DNA): TGTGCCAGCAGCTTGGACAGGGCGGGACAGCCCCAGCATTTT. It translates to CASSLDRAGQPQHF.